Listed below are T cell receptor beta chains from one sample, sequenced in a study of cytomegalovirus exposure and HLA in healthy donors. Clones were sequenced by immunoSEQ multiplex PCR, and TCRdb holds only the in-frame ones, with some missing. The sample records some 170,000 clones, 60% to 85% being singletons. The material sequenced was PBMCs. The receptor set was obtained from a woman aged 45-65 years in good health and CMV-seropositive. The CDR3 runs from the conserved cysteine through the conserved F or W. Each record gives: V gene, J gene, CDR3 protein.

TRBV2	TRBJ2-3	CASSVAGAGYSTDTQYF
TRBV5-1	TRBJ2-5	CASSLGWPAGQLLQETRYF
TRBV5-1	TRBJ2-5	CASSQPGLEETQYF
TRBV4-2	TRBJ2-2	CASSPIGTGNGNTGELFF
TRBV5-4	TRBJ2-2	CASSLGGTGELFF
TRBV18	TRBJ1-3	CASSPTDGTGNTIYF
TRBV6-1	TRBJ2-7	CASSEAGLAREQYF
TRBV7-3	TRBJ2-2	CASSPSGGEFTGELFF
TRBV12-5	TRBJ1-1	CASGLGTGERGNTEAFF
TRBV9	TRBJ1-2	CASSVPTLTGNYGYTF
TRBV7-2	TRBJ2-1	CASSATGGALSYNEQFF
TRBV7-2	TRBJ2-1	CASSSSPGTKVNNEQFF
TRBV10-3	TRBJ2-5	CAISELDRGETQYF
TRBV6-5	TRBJ2-7	CASSYGGQGSSYEQYF
TRBV7-2	TRBJ2-3	CASSLVASGLTTDTQYF
TRBV5-4	TRBJ2-1	CASSRGTGTYNEQFF
TRBV5-6	TRBJ1-6	CASSLGGRSPPPLHF
TRBV10-3	TRBJ2-3	CAISDDRDSDTQYF
TRBV6-5	TRBJ1-2	CASSSGGVPNYGYTF
TRBV9	TRBJ2-2	CASSVQVVTTGELFF
TRBV6-5	TRBJ2-1	CASSYRQDSYNEQFF
TRBV2	TRBJ1-4	CASSEGFSAGGREKLFF
TRBV5-1	TRBJ2-5	CASSLAGTVQETQYF
TRBV19	TRBJ2-3	CASSIPPGQDTQYF
TRBV13	TRBJ2-2	CARSSQLNPGELFF
TRBV27	TRBJ2-1	CARSGTSFSYEQFF
TRBV28	TRBJ2-3	CASSFLAGGPGDTQYF
TRBV5-1	TRBJ2-7	CASSSLAGYSYEQYF
TRBV5-1	TRBJ2-1	CASSPGTSGGEYNEQFF
TRBV5-6	TRBJ1-1	CASSLEQDKGAFF
TRBV5-4	TRBJ1-4	CASSLGGHEKLFF
TRBV2	TRBJ1-1	CASSDRGHTEAFF
TRBV5-1	TRBJ2-3	CASSLGAKGTDTQYF
TRBV5-4	TRBJ2-3	CASSLVAGGRSDTQYF